This T cell receptor (beta chain) was captured in a study of T-cell reconstitution after alpha-beta-depleted transplantation in children. Looked up from germline, CDR1 is SEHNR and CDR2 is FQNEAQ (reference sequence). Trimming shortened V by 5 bases and J by 5 bases, and 12 bases separated the two germline ends. The CDR3 has 13 residues. The table lists this clonotype with a few counts. Preparation of the TCRbeta library involved a method that used unique molecular identifiers. TCRdb re-called the PCR reads with MiXCR, one entry per CDR3 protein. The repertoire holds about 270,000 distinct CDR3 sequences, with around 9.6% as singletons.

This clonotype was sampled from a human donor who donated a stem cell graft to a child with SCID. The sequenced sample was PBMCs from the stem cell graft donor, obtained from the stem cell graft. This chain uses TRBV7-9 with TRBJ1-2; D may be TRBD1 (6 bases). This CDR3 is CASSRPGQYGYTF. For the CDR3, the DNA is TGTGCCAGCAGCCGGCCTGGACAGTATGGCTACACCTTC. The whole variable domain, filled in from reference TRBV7-9 and TRBJ1-2, reads DTGVSQNPRHKITKRGQNVTFRCDPISEHNRLYWYRQTLGQGPEFLTYFQNEAQLEKSRLLSDRFSAERPKGSFSTLEIQRTEQGDSAMYLCASSRPGQYGYTFGSGTRLTVV.